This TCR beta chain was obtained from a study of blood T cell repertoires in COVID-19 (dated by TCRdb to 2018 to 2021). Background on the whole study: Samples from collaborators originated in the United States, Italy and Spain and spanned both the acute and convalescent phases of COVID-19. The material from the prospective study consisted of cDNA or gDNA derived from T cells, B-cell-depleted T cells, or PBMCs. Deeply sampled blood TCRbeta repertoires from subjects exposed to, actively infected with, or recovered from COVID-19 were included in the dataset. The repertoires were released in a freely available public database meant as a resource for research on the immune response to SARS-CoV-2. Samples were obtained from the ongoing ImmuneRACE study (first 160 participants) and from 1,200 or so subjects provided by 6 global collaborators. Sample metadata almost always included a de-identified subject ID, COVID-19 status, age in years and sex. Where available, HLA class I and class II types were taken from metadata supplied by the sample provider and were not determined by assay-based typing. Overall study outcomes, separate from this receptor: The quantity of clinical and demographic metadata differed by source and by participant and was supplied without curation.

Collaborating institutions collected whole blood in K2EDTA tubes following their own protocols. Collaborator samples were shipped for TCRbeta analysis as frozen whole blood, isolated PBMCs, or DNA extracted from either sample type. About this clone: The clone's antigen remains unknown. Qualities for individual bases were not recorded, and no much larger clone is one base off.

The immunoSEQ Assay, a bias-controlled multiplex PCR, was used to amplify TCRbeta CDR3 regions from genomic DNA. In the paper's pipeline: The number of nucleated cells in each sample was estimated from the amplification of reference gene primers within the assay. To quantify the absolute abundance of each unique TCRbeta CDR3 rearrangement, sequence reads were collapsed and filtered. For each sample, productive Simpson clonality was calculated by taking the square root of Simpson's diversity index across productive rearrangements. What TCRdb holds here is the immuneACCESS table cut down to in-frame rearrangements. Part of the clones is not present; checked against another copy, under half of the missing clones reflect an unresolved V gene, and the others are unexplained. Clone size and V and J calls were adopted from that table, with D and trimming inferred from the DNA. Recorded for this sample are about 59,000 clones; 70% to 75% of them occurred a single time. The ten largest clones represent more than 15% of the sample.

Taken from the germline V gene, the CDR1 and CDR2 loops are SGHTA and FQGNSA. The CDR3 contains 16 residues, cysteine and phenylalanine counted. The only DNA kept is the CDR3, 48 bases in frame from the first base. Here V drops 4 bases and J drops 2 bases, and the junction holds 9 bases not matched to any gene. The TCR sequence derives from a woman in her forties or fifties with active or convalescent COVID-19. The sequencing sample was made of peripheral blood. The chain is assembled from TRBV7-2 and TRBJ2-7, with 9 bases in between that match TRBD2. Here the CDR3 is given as CASSSTALAGAYEQYF. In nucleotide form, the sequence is TGTGCCAGCAGCTCGACCGCGTTAGCGGGGGCCTACGAGCAGTACTTC.